A selection of T cell receptor beta chains follows, all from one sample in a study of siplizumab effects on memory and regulatory T cells. Sequencing was performed with immunoSEQ multiplex PCR; in TCRdb, only in-frame clones are kept and a portion is missing. The data show about 72,000 clones, around 90% seen once. Sequenced: CD8+ T cells sorted from blood. The receptors stem from a human donor in good health. Both conserved end residues are part of each CDR3. Each record gives: clone size, J gene, V gene, D gene, CDR3 protein, CDR3 DNA. A D gene is named only where the DNA matches it firmly. Clone size is not always given. Where it is, it says once, few, many or a class for expanded clones.

clone size: NA
J gene: TRBJ2-5
V gene: TRBV27
D gene: NA
CDR3 protein: CASSPIGYQETQYF
CDR3 DNA: TGTGCCAGCAGCCCAATCGGGTACCAAGAGACCCAGTACTTC

clone size: NA
J gene: TRBJ2-7
V gene: TRBV19
D gene: TRBD2
CDR3 protein: CASKWTSGSNEQYF
CDR3 DNA: TGTGCCAGTAAATGGACTAGCGGGAGCAACGAGCAGTACTTC

clone size: NA
J gene: TRBJ1-1
V gene: TRBV14
D gene: TRBD1
CDR3 protein: CASSQDMTGGTEAFF
CDR3 DNA: TGTGCCAGCAGCCAAGATATGACAGGGGGAACTGAAGCTTTCTTT

clone size: NA
J gene: TRBJ2-7
V gene: TRBV29-1
D gene: NA
CDR3 protein: CSVDAGNSYEQYF
CDR3 DNA: TGCAGCGTTGATGCGGGCAACTCCTACGAGCAGTACTTC

clone size: NA
J gene: TRBJ1-5
V gene: TRBV30
D gene: NA
CDR3 protein: CAGQDSGRINQPQHF
CDR3 DNA: TGTGCCGGTCAAGATAGTGGCAGAATCAATCAGCCCCAGCATTTT

clone size: NA
J gene: TRBJ2-7
V gene: TRBV19
D gene: TRBD2
CDR3 protein: CASSTGLEYEQYF
CDR3 DNA: TGTGCCAGTAGTACCGGACTAGAGTACGAGCAGTACTTC

clone size: NA
J gene: TRBJ2-7
V gene: TRBV2
D gene: NA
CDR3 protein: CASRRSGAYEQYF
CDR3 DNA: TGTGCCAGCAGACGGTCGGGGGCCTACGAGCAGTACTTC

clone size: once
J gene: TRBJ2-2
V gene: TRBV7-9
D gene: NA
CDR3 protein: CASSFTSVGVTGELFF
CDR3 DNA: NA

clone size: NA
J gene: TRBJ2-2
V gene: TRBV15
D gene: TRBD2
CDR3 protein: CATSNKREQAGELFF
CDR3 DNA: TGTGCCACCAGCAACAAGCGGGAGCAAGCCGGGGAGCTGTTTTTT

clone size: NA
J gene: TRBJ2-5
V gene: TRBV5-1
D gene: TRBD1
CDR3 protein: CASSSYRGQKETQYF
CDR3 DNA: TGCGCCAGCAGCTCGTACAGGGGGCAGAAAGAGACCCAGTACTTC

clone size: NA
J gene: TRBJ2-7
V gene: TRBV2
D gene: TRBD2
CDR3 protein: CARREGEGYEQYF
CDR3 DNA: TGTGCCCGACGGGAAGGGGAGGGTTACGAGCAGTACTTC

clone size: NA
J gene: TRBJ1-4
V gene: TRBV27
D gene: NA
CDR3 protein: CASSLLGGKDEKLFF
CDR3 DNA: TGTGCCAGCAGTTTATTGGGGGGGAAGGATGAAAAACTGTTTTTT

clone size: NA
J gene: TRBJ1-5
V gene: TRBV18
D gene: TRBD1
CDR3 protein: CASSTDRVNQPQHF
CDR3 DNA: TGTGCCAGCTCAACCGACAGGGTAAATCAGCCCCAGCATTTT

clone size: NA
J gene: TRBJ1-5
V gene: TRBV7-9
D gene: NA
CDR3 protein: CASSFEGGGNQPQHF
CDR3 DNA: TGTGCCAGCAGCTTCGAGGGGGGAGGCAATCAGCCCCAGCATTTT

clone size: NA
J gene: TRBJ2-7
V gene: TRBV10-2
D gene: TRBD2
CDR3 protein: CASSGDSGGRSSYEQYF
CDR3 DNA: TGCGCCAGCAGTGGGGATAGCGGGGGCCGGAGCTCCTACGAGCAGTACTTC

clone size: NA
J gene: TRBJ2-7
V gene: TRBV27
D gene: TRBD2
CDR3 protein: CASSLSSGSSYEQYF
CDR3 DNA: TGTGCCAGCAGTTTGTCAAGCGGGAGTAGCTACGAGCAGTACTTC

clone size: NA
J gene: TRBJ2-7
V gene: TRBV5-6
D gene: NA
CDR3 protein: CASSSDRLGDYEQYF
CDR3 DNA: TGTGCCAGCAGCTCGGACCGCCTTGGGGACTACGAGCAGTACTTC

clone size: NA
J gene: TRBJ2-7
V gene: TRBV5-6
D gene: NA
CDR3 protein: CASSEGSSYEQYF
CDR3 DNA: TGTGCCAGCAGCGAAGGGAGCTCCTACGAGCAGTACTTC

clone size: NA
J gene: TRBJ2-7
V gene: TRBV19
D gene: TRBD1
CDR3 protein: CASSIGDRGPSEQYF
CDR3 DNA: TGTGCCAGTAGTATTGGAGACAGGGGGCCCTCCGAGCAGTACTTC

clone size: NA
J gene: TRBJ2-7
V gene: TRBV2
D gene: NA
CDR3 protein: CAIQPGLTYEQYF
CDR3 DNA: TGTGCCATACAACCGGGGCTAACCTACGAGCAGTACTTC

clone size: NA
J gene: TRBJ2-3
V gene: TRBV7-9
D gene: NA
CDR3 protein: CASSSGTLSTDTQYF
CDR3 DNA: TGTGCCAGCAGCTCAGGGACCCTTAGCACAGATACGCAGTATTTT